Shown below are 5 T cell receptor beta chains from a single sample sequenced in a study of blood T cells in healthy people across ages. With a J-beta primer mix and a sample-barcoded 5' primer, a second PCR ran about 6 to 11 cycles. One entry per CDR3 protein results from TCRdb running MiXCR on the 5' RACE reads. The table includes about 830,000 distinct CDR3 sequences, around 68% detected once. What was sequenced was blood. The receptors derive from a man between 25 and 39 years old in good health.

V gene TRBV7-2 combines with J gene TRBJ2-4; 14 nucleotides align to TRBD2. The better agreement between TRBJ2-5 and the DNA end casts doubt on the J call. Germline-derived CDR1 and CDR2 are SGHTA and FQGNSA. This CDR3 is 17 amino acids long. Written as DNA, the CDR3 is TGTGCCAGCAGCACCTACGGACTAGCGGGGGGAGTTGAGACCCAGTACTTC. This translates into CASSTYGLAGGVETQYF.

This clonotype has just one count. V is TRBV28 and J is TRBJ1-1; D unclear. The V gene lost 10 bases and the J gene lost 8 bases, with 23 bases spanning the gap. Germline V lookup: CDR1 MDHEN, CDR2 SYDVKM. The CDR3 is 14 residues long. In DNA, the CDR3 is TGTGCCACCCATGTACCGAACCGAGCCATCGAAGCTTTCTTT. It specifies CATHVPNRAIEAFF.

The CDR3 region is CSARAEGEKTSGANVLTF. The CDR3 DNA reads as TGCAGTGCTAGAGCGGAGGGCGAGAAGACCTCTGGGGCCAACGTCCTGACTTTC. The genes are TRBV20-1 and TRBJ2-6; possible D gene TRBD2, 6 bases. Germline values: CDR1 DFQATT, CDR2 SNEGSKA (reference sequence). Trimming removed 1 base at V and 0 bases at J, with 16 bases between. CDR3 length equals 18 residues.

This sequence joins TRBV29-1 and TRBJ1-2, with 7 positions matching TRBD1. Germline lookup yields CDR1 SQVTM and CDR2 ANQGSEA. V lost 3 bases and J lost 7; bases outside the gene matches: 11. The CDR3 is 14 amino acids. CDR3 bases: TGCAGCGTTGAGACAGGGCACGAGGTCGGTGGCTACACCTTC. It translates to CSVETGHEVGGYTF.

V and J are TRBV5-1 and TRBJ2-5; D is undetermined. CDR1 SGHRS and CDR2 YFSETQ come from the germline V gene. The CDR3 sequence is 12 residues long. Trimming stripped 7 bases from V and 4 bases from J, with 11 bases between. CDR3 DNA: TGCGCCAGCTTCGAGGAAACAGAGACCCAGTACTTC. Its translation is CASFEETETQYF.